This T cell receptor beta chain was captured in a study of blood T cell repertoires in COVID-19 (dated by TCRdb to 2018 to 2020). Regarding the research as a whole: Samples covering the acute and convalescent phases of COVID-19 were provided by collaborators in the United States, Italy and Spain. The samples were drawn from two sources: the first 160 participants of the ongoing ImmuneRACE study, and 950 to 1,500 subjects contributed by 6 global collaborators. The repertoires were released in a freely available public database meant as a resource for research on the immune response to SARS-CoV-2. The material from the prospective study consisted of cDNA or gDNA derived from T cells, B-cell-depleted T cells, or PBMCs. A de-identified subject ID, COVID-19 status, age in years and sex were almost always included in the sample metadata. Deeply sampled blood TCRbeta repertoires from subjects exposed to, actively infected with, or recovered from COVID-19 were included in the dataset. HLA class I and class II types, where available, came from metadata supplied by the sample provider rather than from assay-based typing.

The investigation overall reported the following: Clinical and demographic metadata were provided uncurated, with the amount varying by source and participant.

In regard to this clone: It has no known antigen specificity. One base away there is no much larger clone; base qualities are not given.

The immunoSEQ Assay, a bias-controlled multiplex PCR, was used to amplify TCRbeta CDR3 regions from genomic DNA. As for the original processing: The number of nucleated cells in each sample was estimated from the amplification of reference gene primers within the assay. To quantify the absolute abundance of each unique TCRbeta CDR3 rearrangement, sequence reads were collapsed and filtered. For each sample, productive Simpson clonality was calculated as the square root of Simpson's diversity index across productive rearrangements. TCRdb took over this immuneACCESS table, retaining in-frame rearrangements with V and J assigned. Such tables are incomplete; in checked studies, under half of the missing clones stem from an unresolved V gene, and the remainder is unexplained. From that table come the V and J calls and clone size; the DNA was used to work out D and trimming. The sample yields roughly 250,000 clones; 88% were counted once. The ten largest clones represent approximately 3% of the sample.

Participants in the prospective study were aged roughly 18 to 89 years, lived in 24 United States geographic areas, and enrolled through a virtual design. To assign participants to cohorts, the prospective study relied on clinical history that participants themselves reported in a screening survey and a study questionnaire. For ImmuneRACE Cohort 3, a participant was defined as recovered based on two consecutive negative NP/OP PCR tests, clearance by a healthcare professional, or resolution of symptoms. Each participant in the prospective study had whole blood, serum and a nasopharyngeal or oropharyngeal swab collected by mobile phlebotomists. Participants in the prospective study had the option to provide additional blood draws and questionnaires over an approximately 2-month period. Before DNA extraction, prospective study blood samples were shipped either frozen or at room temperature. CDR3 length: 15 amino acids, cysteine to phenylalanine. The read is trimmed to its CDR3 DNA, 45 bases read in frame from base 1. CDR1 and CDR2 are drawn from the germline V gene (reference sequence): SEHNR, FQNEAQ. The junction shows trimming of 2 bases on V and 10 bases on J, and the gene matches do not reach 7 bases of it.

The sample taken for sequencing was PBMCs or T cells enriched from blood (not recorded which). The sequence was obtained from a woman between 45 and 65 years old who had recovered from COVID-19. The chain joins TRBV7-9 to TRBJ1-6; a stretch of 8 junction bases matches TRBD1. This receptor carries the CDR3 CASSLPDRVESPLHF. The nucleotide sequence reads TGTGCCAGCAGCTTACCGGACAGGGTTGAATCACCCCTCCACTTT.